What follows describes a single TCR beta chain. Donors in the study were healthy people who gave bone marrow. PCR primers comprised 60 Vbeta and 13 Jbeta primers. The method was immunoSEQ multiplex PCR; TCRdb's version includes in-frame clones alone and lacks a portion of them. The data contain some 250,000 clones, more than 75% of them singletons. V gave up 4 bases and J gave up 5 bases, with 11 bases separating them. The CDR3 runs 13 residues. Germline V gene data show CDR1 as KGHSH and CDR2 as LQKENI. The source of the sample is a study of cytomegalovirus exposure and HLA in healthy donors. The rearrangement uses TRBV18 and TRBJ1-2, with a weak D call TRBD1 (5 bases). The sample comprised PBMCs. This receptor was taken from a woman aged 40 to 49 in good health and CMV-seropositive. The CDR3 region is CASSLDKDYGYTF. Written as DNA, the CDR3 is TGTGCCAGCTCACTGGACAAGGATTATGGCTACACCTTC.